Listed below are T cell receptor beta chains from one sample, sequenced in a study of beta chain features in type 1 diabetes. The method was immunoSEQ multiplex PCR; TCRdb's version includes in-frame clones alone and lacks a portion of them. In the table there are 120,000 or so clones, approximately 16% of which are singletons. Sequenced material: central memory CD4+ T cells from blood. The receptors originated from a man aged 30-40 years with type 1 diabetes. Each CDR3 is given without its conserved first and last residue. Each record gives: V gene, D gene, CDR3 protein. The D gene is left open where the match is weak.

TRBV29-1	.	SVNVGSGANVLT
TRBV5-1	.	ASSLLEGRYEQY
TRBV4-3	.	ASSQEEGPYNEQF
TRBV14	.	ASSSGTDYGYT
TRBV6-5	TRBD1	ASSFPRQGGNTQY
TRBV5-1	.	ASSLALGDQPQH
TRBV4-3	.	ASSQDKGTIY
TRBV9	.	ASSPGDSGANVLT
TRBV28	TRBD1	ASSLGDREVY
TRBV27	.	ASSPKTPPSAQY
TRBV29-1	.	SAKKGSANTGELF